One sample yielded the 25 T cell receptor beta chains listed below, sequenced in a study of beta chain features in type 1 diabetes. Expressed TCRB transcripts were sequenced because the isolated RNA had all been reverse transcribed beforehand. Generated by immunoSEQ multiplex PCR, the TCRdb table keeps only in-frame clones and is missing some. The sample contains fewer than 400,000 clones, less than 10% of which appear only once. Sequenced input: central memory CD4+ T cells from blood. These receptors were collected from a young woman in good health.

The V call is TRBV18, the J call TRBJ1-2; a weak D match, TRBD1 (6 bases). This CDR3 has 14 residues. Germline CDR1 KGHSH, CDR2 LQKENI. V was pared by 5 bases and J by 4 bases, with 14 bases between. In DNA form, the CDR3 reads TGTGCCAGCTCAGCGGGGCAGGGGAGCTATGGCTACACCTTC. It is translated as CASSAGQGSYGYTF.

There are a few counts of this clone. The CDR3 loop reads CASRRQGADTQYF. As DNA, the CDR3 is TGTGCCAGCCGGCGACAGGGGGCAGATACGCAGTATTTT. V gene TRBV28 combines with J gene TRBJ2-3, with TRBD1 matching 9 bases. Trimming cost V 8 bases and J 4 bases; bases outside gene matches: 4. Germline V gene lookup returns CDR1 MDHEN and CDR2 SYDVKM. The CDR3 contains 13 residues.

The chain links TRBV5-4 to TRBJ1-2; 8 bases match TRBD1. Germline V gene sequence: CDR1 SGHNT, CDR2 YYREEE (reference sequence). The V gene end was trimmed by 7 bases and the J gene end by 8 bases; junction bases not matched to a gene: 19. This CDR3 is 16 amino acids long. The CDR3 DNA reads TGTGCCAGCGGGAGCGAAACGGGGGCAGGGGGCAAGGGCTACACCTTC. It yields the protein CASGSETGAGGKGYTF.

As concerns this clone: The junction departs from the called germline gene at one end, perhaps through a read error. The V and J genes are TRBV28 and TRBJ1-1; maybe TRBD1 (5 bases). Germline loops: CDR1 MDHEN, CDR2 SYDVKM. The CDR3 totals 12 residues. Here the CDR3 DNA reads TGCGGGACCGGGTCCGGCAACACTGAAGCTTTCTTT. Encoded protein: CGTGSGNTEAFF.

The chain couples TRBV10-3 to TRBJ2-5; TRBD1 matches 7 bases. V gave up 10 bases and J gave up 5 bases; unmatched junction bases: 10. The CDR3 contains 13 residues. CDR1 is ENHRY, CDR2 SYGVKD, per germline. CDR3 in amino acids: CASSWTGRETQYF. The CDR3 DNA sequence: TGTGCCAGCAGCTGGACAGGACGTGAGACCCAGTACTTC.

This clone was counted a few times. A read error may be the cause here, since a much bigger clone is one base away. The identical CDR3 is also encoded by other nucleotide sequences in the sample. The chain employs TRBV15 and TRBJ2-1; D uncertain. The V end lost 4 bases, the J end lost 4 bases, and 2 bases lay between the germline ends. Germline V gives CDR1 LNHNV, CDR2 YYDKDF (reference sequence). This CDR3 has 11 residues. CDR3 sequence reads: CATSTYNEQFF. The CDR3 DNA is TGTGCCACCAGCACTTACAATGAGCAGTTCTTC.

V gene TRBV18 combines with J gene TRBJ2-2; 14 nucleotides agree with TRBD2. The germline V gene encodes CDR1 KGHSH and CDR2 LQKENI. Trimming removed 0 bases from V and 6 bases from J; junction bases left unmatched: 3. This CDR3 has 17 amino acids. The CDR3 bases are TGTGCCAGCTCACCACCGGGGACTAGCGGGAGATCCGGGGAGCTGTTTTTT. Residues: CASSPPGTSGRSGELFF.

This clone was picked up one time. The chain links TRBV7-9 to TRBJ1-1; D might be TRBD1 (6 bases). V was trimmed by 3 bases and J by 7 bases, leaving 9 bases between them. The CDR3 has 12 amino acids. Germline-derived CDR1 and CDR2 are SEHNR and FQNEAQ (reference sequence). The CDR3 spells CASSLPQGEAFF. DNA for the CDR3: TGTGCCAGCAGCTTGCCACAGGGTGAAGCTTTCTTT.

The chain carries TRBV21-1 and TRBJ2-7; the DNA was not compared with TRBD2, the D call given in the table. TRBV21-1 is a recognized pseudogene. This CDR3 is built from 15 residues. CDR3 residues: CASIPLNRSSYEQYF. The CDR3 DNA is TGTGCCAGCATTCCCTTAAACCGGAGCTCCTACGAGCAGTACTTC.

This clone turned up a few times. The junction and the germline gene differ at one end; a read error may be behind it. The chain employs TRBV10-3 and TRBJ1-2, with TRBD1 matching 8 bases. Germline V lookup: CDR1 ENHRY, CDR2 SYGVKD. The length of the CDR3 is 14 residues. The CDR3 DNA sequence: TGTGCCAGCAGTCAAGACAGGGGAAACTATGGCTACACCTTC. Its protein product is CASSQDRGNYGYTF.

The table lists this clone with a few counts. The CDR3 sequence: CASSFYDNEQFF. DNA for the CDR3: TGTGCCAGCAGCTTTTACGACAATGAGCAGTTCTTC. The chain has TRBV11-2 and TRBJ2-1, with D uncertain. V lost 3 bases to trimming and J lost 5 bases, with 5 bases between them. Per germline, CDR1 SGHAT and CDR2 FQNNGV. This CDR3 spans 12 amino acids.

The genes are TRBV15 and TRBJ1-5; 8 bases agree with TRBD1. Germline V gene data show CDR1 as LNHNV and CDR2 as YYDKDF (reference sequence). The V and J ends lost 0 bases and 6 bases, in that order; junction bases with no gene match: 7. This CDR3 has 16 residues. CDR3 amino acids: CATSRDKAQGAQPQHF. The CDR3 nucleotides read TGTGCCACCAGCAGAGATAAAGCCCAGGGGGCTCAGCCCCAGCATTTT.

V is TRBV10-3 and J is TRBJ2-2; TRBD1 matches 7 bases. The CDR3 loop spans 13 amino acids. V lost 10 bases, J lost 6 bases, and 8 bases stayed unmatched. Germline-derived CDR1 and CDR2 are ENHRY and SYGVKD. CDR3: CASSRQGPGELFF. CDR3 coding DNA: TGTGCCAGCAGCCGACAGGGCCCCGGGGAGCTGTTTTTT.

In its sample, this clone was seen many times. The rearrangement joins TRBV7-2 to TRBJ2-7; possibly TRBD2 for D (6 bases). Trimming left V 1 base short and J 2 bases short, with 9 bases between. The CDR3 covers 14 residues. Germline CDR1 SGHTA, CDR2 FQGNSA. CDR3 residues: CASSLVREAYEQYF. CDR3 bases: TGTGCCAGCAGCTTAGTGCGGGAAGCCTACGAGCAGTACTTC. Full variable domain (rest looked up from reference TRBV7-2 and TRBJ2-7): GAGVSQSPSNKVTEKGKDVELRCDPISGHTALYWYRQSLGQGLEFLIYFQGNSAPDKSGLPSDRFSAERTGGSVSTLTIQRTQQEDSAVYLCASSLVREAYEQYFGPGTRLTVT.

The chain is built from TRBV4-3 and TRBJ1-4; D unclear. Between the trimmed V and J ends, which lost 0 bases and 3 bases, there was a span of 11 bases. Germline assignment: CDR1 LGHNA and CDR2 YSLEER. This CDR3 has 16 amino acids. CDR3 protein: CASSQDVWRANEKLFF. The DNA for the CDR3 is TGCGCCAGCAGCCAAGATGTCTGGAGGGCTAATGAAAAACTGTTTTTT.

The chain uses TRBV2 and TRBJ1-5, with TRBD1 identical over 9 bases. V lost 6 bases to trimming and J lost 6 bases; unmatched junction nucleotides: 3. Germline-derived CDR1 and CDR2 are SNHLY and FYNNEI. The length of the CDR3 is 13 residues. In nucleotides, the CDR3 is TGTGCCAGCAGGACACAGGGGGCTCAGCCCCAGCATTTT. The encoded protein is CASRTQGAQPQHF.

This clone was picked up a small number of times. V usage is TRBV6-6 and J usage is TRBJ2-7; 9 bases match TRBD1. CDR1 and CDR2 (germline): MNHNY, SVGAGI (reference sequence). The J segment lost 3 bases and the V segment lost 6 bases, leaving 9 bases of the junction unmatched. The CDR3 contains 15 residues. DNA for the CDR3: TGTGCCAGCAGCACTCCCGGGACAGGGATCTACGAGCAGTACTTC. It yields the protein CASSTPGTGIYEQYF.

This clone was counted only a few times. The chain combines TRBV28 with TRBJ2-5, with 9 bases that match TRBD2. Germline CDR1 reads MDHEN; CDR2 reads SYDVKM. This CDR3 is built from 16 residues. V lost 4 bases to trimming and J lost 7 bases; unmatched junction nucleotides: 13. The CDR3 spells CASSSSLAGSSGTQYF. Here the CDR3 DNA reads TGTGCCAGCAGTTCATCTCTAGCGGGGAGCTCGGGGACCCAGTACTTC.

This clone has a handful of counts. The chain links TRBV2 to TRBJ1-2, with a tentative D call TRBD1 (6 bases). The CDR3 runs to 14 residues. Trimming removed 6 bases at V and 1 base at J, with 12 bases between. Germline lookup yields CDR1 SNHLY and CDR2 FYNNEI. The CDR3 bases are TGTGCCAGCAGCTCCGGGACAAATAACTATGGCTACACCTTC. This codes for CASSSGTNNYGYTF.

This clone was picked up many times. This rearrangement joins TRBV7-9 to TRBJ2-5, with D possibly being TRBD1 (6 bases). This CDR3 is 16 amino acids long. Germline CDR1 and CDR2: SEHNR and FQNEAQ (reference sequence). V was cut by 4 bases and J by 1 base, with 16 bases left in between. The CDR3 spells CASSSPPGHLQETQYF. In DNA, the CDR3 is TGTGCCAGCAGCTCCCCCCCGGGACACCTCCAAGAGACCCAGTACTTC.

The chain couples TRBV4-2 to TRBJ2-3; no clear D. Looked up from germline, CDR1 is LGHNA and CDR2 is YNFKEQ. The CDR3 extends over 14 amino acids. V lost 0 bases and J lost 2, with 6 bases in between. In DNA, the CDR3 is TGTGCCAGCAGCCAAGATTGGGCCACAGATACGCAGTATTTT. As protein: CASSQDWATDTQYF.

This clone was seen only a few times. The gene calls are TRBV2 and TRBJ1-5; 10 bases are a match to TRBD1. V shed 6 bases and J 6 bases; nucleotides not matched to a gene: 5. Germline V CDR1 and CDR2: SNHLY, FYNNEI. This CDR3 contains 14 residues. DNA for the CDR3: TGTGCCAGCAGCGATGGACAGGGGGTTCAGCCCCAGCATTTT. It translates to CASSDGQGVQPQHF.

This clone showed up many times. The chain combines TRBV6-6 with TRBJ2-3, with D tentatively TRBD1 or TRBD2 (5 bases each). The CDR3 is 16 residues long. Trimming removed 2 bases at V and 2 bases at J, with 14 bases between. Per germline, CDR1 MNHNY and CDR2 SVGAGI (reference sequence). CDR3 coding DNA: TGTGCCAGCAGTTACCACCGGGACCGAACCACAGATACGCAGTATTTT. Residues: CASSYHRDRTTDTQYF.

The rearrangement links TRBV29-1 to TRBJ2-3; D might be TRBD2 (6 bases). In germline, CDR1 is SQVTM, CDR2 ANQGSEA. The CDR3 is 13 residues long. The V end was cut by 5 bases, the J end by 3 bases, with 12 bases between. The CDR3 reads CSVSGEATDTQYF. The CDR3 nucleotides are TGCAGCGTTTCGGGGGAGGCGACAGATACGCAGTATTTT.

The rearrangement joins TRBV4-3 to TRBJ2-1; D not resolved. The CDR3 is 13 amino acids. CDR1 is LGHNA, CDR2 YSLEER, per germline. V lost 2 bases and J lost 5, with 7 bases in between. The CDR3 loop reads CASSQYLDNEQFF. The CDR3 DNA is TGCGCCAGCAGCCAATATCTCGACAATGAGCAGTTCTTC.